The 17 T cell receptor beta chains presented below share a single source sample, sequenced in a study of blood T cell repertoires in COVID-19. Only in-frame clones appear in the TCRdb table, and some are missing; sequencing was by immunoSEQ multiplex PCR. The table lists fewer than 200,000 clones, about 82% of them singletons, with 7.5% to 10% in the top ten. The sample comprised peripheral blood. These receptors all come from a woman at least 80 years old with COVID-19, enrolled during active disease.

This clone was detected once. V is TRBV14 and J is TRBJ1-1, with TRBD1 as a possible D gene (5 bases). CDR1 and CDR2 (germline): SGHDN, FVKESK. This CDR3 comprises 20 residues. V was pared by 1 base and J by 6 bases, with 30 bases between. The CDR3 DNA reads TGTGCCAGCAGCCAAGCCCCCCGGTGGCAGGGTGAACTCGGGGAGGCTGAAGCTTTCTTT. It yields the protein CASSQAPRWQGELGEAEAFF.

This chain uses TRBV6-5 with TRBJ1-3; D possibly corresponds to TRBD1 (6 bases). The V gene's germline CDR1 is MNHEY and CDR2 SVGAGI. The length of the CDR3 is 15 residues. V was shortened by 7 bases and J by 0 bases, with 13 bases between the two germline ends. The CDR3 DNA sequence: TGTGCCAGCACCCGGGACACCGTCTCTGGAAACACCATATATTTT. Encoded protein: CASTRDTVSGNTIYF.

CDR3 nucleotide sequence: TGCGCCAGCAGCAGACAGGGGGGAGATTCACCCCTCCACTTT. This translates into CASSRQGGDSPLHF. The chain carries TRBV5-1 and TRBJ1-6; 9 bases align to TRBD1. The germline CDR1 and CDR2 sequences are SGHRS and YFSETQ. The CDR3 runs 14 residues. J lost 8 bases, V lost 4 bases, and 4 bases had no gene match. Looking up the rest from reference TRBV5-1 and TRBJ1-6 gives the full variable domain: KAGVTQTPRYLIKTRGQQVTLSCSPISGHRSVSWYQQTPGQGLQFLFEYFSETQRNKGNFPGRFSGRQFSNSRSEMNVSTLELGDSALYLCASSRQGGDSPLHFGNGTRLTVT.

The rearrangement uses TRBV7-9 and TRBJ1-1; 8 nucleotides align to TRBD1. The germline V gene encodes CDR1 SEHNR and CDR2 FQNEAQ (reference sequence). The CDR3 length is 15 residues. V shed 4 bases, J shed 9 bases, and the junction held 13 bases outside the gene matches. The DNA for the CDR3 is TGTGCCAGCAGCTCGGGAGACAGGGGCGAAATTAAAGCTTTCTTT. As protein: CASSSGDRGEIKAFF.

The chain combines TRBV5-5 with TRBJ2-6, with 9 nucleotides matching TRBD1. The V and J ends lost 1 base and 4 bases, in that order; junction bases with no gene match: 6. Germline V lookup: CDR1 SGHKS, CDR2 YYEKEE (reference sequence). The CDR3 contains 17 residues. The CDR3: CASSLWGQGSGANVLTF. CDR3 DNA: TGTGCCAGCAGCTTGTGGGGACAGGGATCCGGGGCCAACGTCCTGACTTTC. The full variable domain, in which reference TRBV5-5 and TRBJ2-6 provide the parts outside the CDR3, is DAGVTQSPTHLIKTRGQQVTLRCSPISGHKSVSWYQQVLGQGPQFIFQYYEKEERGRGNFPDRFSARQFPNYSSELNVNALLLGDSALYLCASSLWGQGSGANVLTFGAGSRLTVL.

Remarks on this clone: Mismatch with germline at one junction end may stem from a read error. The chain uses TRBV3-1 (or the pseudogene TRBV3-2) and TRBJ1-1, with D possibly matching TRBD1 (5 bases). The germline V gene has CDR1 LGHDT and CDR2 YNNKEL (reference sequence). CDR3 length: 12 amino acids. The CDR3 DNA is TGTGCCAGCAGCCACCGGACACCGGTAAGAGTGTTT. It is translated as CASSHRTPVRVF.

This clone appeared once. The J gene is TRBJ2-3, the V gene TRBV3-1 (or the pseudogene TRBV3-2); 14 bases are shared with TRBD2. V trimming: 3 bases; J trimming: 1 base; junction bases outside the gene matches: 3. This CDR3 has 17 residues. Per the germline V gene, CDR1 is LGHDT and CDR2 is YNNKEL (reference sequence). CDR3 residues: CASSQGLAGVGTDTQYF. CDR3 nucleotides: TGTGCCAGCAGCCAGGGACTAGCGGGAGTTGGCACAGATACGCAGTATTTT.

The chain has TRBV6-6 and TRBJ1-4; D gene ambiguous. The germline V and J ends were trimmed by 6 bases and 6 bases, with 14 bases remaining between them. This CDR3 is built from 14 residues. CDR1 and CDR2 from the germline V gene are MNHNY and SVGAGI (reference sequence). For the CDR3, the DNA is TGTGCCAGCAGAGTGGGGTACGGGGATGAAAAACTGTTTTTT. This sequence encodes CASRVGYGDEKLFF.

The rearrangement joins TRBV10-3 to TRBJ1-4, with 10 bases fitting TRBD1. This CDR3 spans 15 amino acids. Trimming removed 0 bases from V and 7 bases from J; junction bases left unmatched: 2. Germline CDR1 is ENHRY and CDR2 is SYGVKD. In DNA form, the CDR3 reads TGTGCCATCAGTGAGTCCCGACAGGGGGCTGAAAAACTGTTTTTT. It is translated as CAISESRQGAEKLFF.

The CDR3 region is CASSIRQTSDTQYF. For the CDR3, the DNA is TGTGCCAGTAGTATCAGACAGACTTCAGATACGCAGTATTTT. This chain uses TRBV19 with TRBJ2-3, with TRBD1 as a possible D gene (5 bases). From germline, CDR1 is LNHDA and CDR2 SQIVND (reference sequence). The CDR3 is 14 residues long. V was clipped by 3 bases and J by 4 bases, with 11 bases between them.

The gene calls are TRBV7-2 and TRBJ2-7, with 7 nucleotides matching TRBD1. V shed 8 bases and J 4 bases; nucleotides not matched to a gene: 8. The CDR3 sequence is 13 residues long. CDR1 and CDR2 from the germline V gene are SGHTA and FQGNSA. DNA of the CDR3: TGTGCCAGCGCCCCGGGACAGCAGTACGAGCAGTACTTC. This codes for CASAPGQQYEQYF.

The chain carries TRBV28 and TRBJ2-2; TRBD1 agrees at 8 bases. The CDR3 consists of 14 residues. J was trimmed by 4 bases and V by 8 bases; bases with no gene match: 6. Germline-derived CDR1 and CDR2 are MDHEN and SYDVKM. CDR3 amino acids: CASCRDRSTGELFF. CDR3 nucleotide sequence: TGTGCCAGCTGCCGGGACAGGAGCACCGGGGAGCTGTTTTTT.

This chain connects TRBV5-8 to TRBJ1-2; 11 nucleotides agree with TRBD1. Germline values: CDR1 SGHTS, CDR2 YDEGEE. J lost 3 bases, V lost 4 bases, and 8 bases had no gene match. This CDR3 comprises 16 residues. The CDR3 nucleotides read TGTGCCAGCAGCCAATTAAGGACAGGGGGCGACTATGGCTACACCTTC. This gives the protein CASSQLRTGGDYGYTF. Full variable domain (missing parts from reference TRBV5-8 and TRBJ1-2): EAGVTQSPTHLIKTRGQQATLRCSPISGHTSVYWYQQALGLGLQFLLWYDEGEERNRGNFPPRFSGRQFPNYSSELNVNALELEDSALYLCASSQLRTGGDYGYTFGSGTRLTVV.

The V and J genes are TRBV18 and TRBJ2-5; D may be TRBD2 (5 bases). The CDR3 contains 16 residues. Per germline, CDR1 KGHSH and CDR2 LQKENI. V was pared by 6 bases and J by 4 bases, with 21 bases between. The CDR3 sequence is CASSPVTARVGETQYF. Written as DNA, the CDR3 is TGTGCCAGCTCCCCCGTAACAGCGAGGGTAGGAGAGACCCAGTACTTC.

Only a few counts were recorded for this clone. The chain links TRBV7-9 to TRBJ2-7, with a possible D match to TRBD2 (6 bases). Looked up from germline, CDR1 is SEHNR and CDR2 is FQNEAQ (reference sequence). This CDR3 is 16 amino acids long. V lost 5 bases to trimming and J lost 3 bases, with 20 bases between them. CDR3 region: CASSLPTGRELYEQYF. In nucleotides, the CDR3 is TGTGCCAGCAGCCTTCCGACCGGGCGGGAACTCTACGAGCAGTACTTC.

V usage is TRBV19 and J usage is TRBJ2-5, with D tentatively TRBD2 (5 bases). Germline V gene lookup returns CDR1 LNHDA and CDR2 SQIVND (reference sequence). Trimming removed 4 bases from V and 5 bases from J, with 14 bases in between. The CDR3 spans 14 residues. For the CDR3, the DNA is TGTGCCAGTAGTACCGGAGGACGTAGCGAGACCCAGTACTTC. It codes for CASSTGGRSETQYF.

The chain combines TRBV15 with TRBJ1-4, with D unresolved. The CDR3 totals 13 residues. Trimming left V 8 bases short and J 6 bases short, with 13 bases between. Germline CDR1 reads LNHNV; CDR2 reads YYDKDF (reference sequence). The chain's CDR3 is CATSRGPDEKLFF. CDR3 DNA sequence: TGTGCCACCTCCCGTGGCCCTGATGAAAAACTGTTTTTT.